Shown below are 9 T cell receptor beta chains from a single sample sequenced in a study of patients and donors after allogeneic stem cell transplantation. In TCRdb, the RT-PCR reads were re-called with MiXCR into one record per CDR3 protein. The sample shows about 200,000 distinct CDR3 sequences, around 40% of them seen only once. The source material was blood, either unsorted or a sorted T cell fraction (not recorded which). These receptors came from a human donor who was either an allogeneic HSCT recipient or a stem cell or donor lymphocyte infusion donor (not recorded which). It is not recorded whose cells these are; they may come from a transplant donor.

V gene TRBV5-1 combines with J gene TRBJ1-2; no firm D call. The germline V and J ends were trimmed by 0 bases and 4 bases, with 7 bases remaining between them. The CDR3 is 13 residues long. Germline values: CDR1 SGHRS, CDR2 YFSETQ. The chain's CDR3 is CASSLGESYGYTF. Written as DNA, the CDR3 is TGCGCCAGCAGCTTGGGGGAAAGCTATGGCTACACCTTC.

The chain couples TRBV28 to TRBJ1-4; 7 bases agree with TRBD1. The CDR3 runs 17 residues. Germline assignment: CDR1 MDHEN and CDR2 SYDVKM. The V segment lost 6 bases and the J segment 7 bases; nucleotides outside the gene matches: 17. The CDR3 region is CASRTTPLSGGVEKLFF. The CDR3 bases are TGTGCCAGCAGAACGACACCTCTTTCAGGGGGGGTTGAAAAACTGTTTTTT.

The V gene is TRBV10-3, the J gene TRBJ1-5; TRBD1 aligns across 7 bases. The CDR3 extends over 13 amino acids. Germline CDR1 ENHRY, CDR2 SYGVKD. V lost 10 bases to trimming and J lost 2 bases; unmatched junction nucleotides: 5. CDR3: CATGQIGNQPQHF. The CDR3 DNA sequence: TGTGCCACGGGACAGATTGGCAATCAGCCCCAGCATTTT.

V usage is TRBV4-2 and J usage is TRBJ1-2, with 7 bases identical to TRBD1. Germline CDR1 is LGHNA and CDR2 is YNFKEQ. The CDR3 totals 14 residues. V lost 3 bases, J lost 2 bases, and 3 bases stayed unmatched. The CDR3 sequence is CASSQADRNYGYTF. The CDR3 DNA sequence: TGTGCCAGCAGCCAGGCGGACAGGAACTATGGCTACACCTTC.

The chain carries TRBV5-1 and TRBJ1-1, with unresolved D. The CDR3 is made up of 14 amino acids. Per germline, CDR1 SGHRS and CDR2 YFSETQ. Between the trimmed V and J ends, which lost 4 bases and 0 bases, there was a span of 10 bases. This CDR3 is CASSAVGLNTEAFF. The CDR3 DNA follows: TGCGCCAGCAGCGCCGTAGGCCTGAACACTGAAGCTTTCTTT.

This clonotype was observed a handful of times. The rearrangement links TRBV7-3 to TRBJ1-3; 7 bases align to TRBD1. J was trimmed by 0 bases and V by 5 bases; bases with no gene match: 4. The CDR3 sequence is 15 residues long. Germline V gives CDR1 SGHTA, CDR2 FQGTGA. In DNA, the CDR3 is TGTGCCAGCAGCCGCCGACAGGGCTCTGGAAACACCATATATTTT. Protein: CASSRRQGSGNTIYF. Based on the CDR3 plus reference TRBV7-3 and TRBJ1-3, the full variable domain is GAGVSQTPSNKVTEKGKYVELRCDPISGHTALYWYRQSLGQGPEFLIYFQGTGAADDSGLPNDRFFAVRPEGSVSTLKIQRTERGDSAVYLCASSRRQGSGNTIYFGEGSWLTVV.

This CDR3 is CSARATDKGFGKLFF. The CDR3 DNA follows: TGCAGTGCTAGAGCCACGGACAAGGGATTCGGAAAACTGTTTTTT. The genes are TRBV20-1 and TRBJ1-4, with D maybe TRBD1 (5 bases). This CDR3 is built from 15 residues. The germline CDR1 and CDR2 sequences are DFQATT and SNEGSKA (reference sequence). The germline V and J ends were trimmed by 1 base and 10 bases, with 19 bases remaining between them.

The chain employs TRBV12-3 or TRBV12-4 and TRBJ1-1; 9 nucleotides align to TRBD1. V trimming: 5 bases; J trimming: 1 base; junction bases outside the gene matches: 5. The CDR3 spans 15 residues. CDR3 nucleotides: TGTGCCAGCAGTCCGCGGACAGGGGAGAACACTGAAGCTTTCTTT. Protein sequence: CASSPRTGENTEAFF.

The V gene is TRBV7-9, the J gene TRBJ1-6, with TRBD1 matching 7 bases. The CDR3 spans 15 residues. V lost 4 bases, J lost 3 bases, and 3 bases stayed unmatched. Germline CDR1 and CDR2: SEHNR and FQNEAQ (reference sequence). In DNA form, the CDR3 reads TGTGCCAGCAGCTGGGGGACAGTCTATAATTCACCCCTCCACTTT. Translation: CASSWGTVYNSPLHF.